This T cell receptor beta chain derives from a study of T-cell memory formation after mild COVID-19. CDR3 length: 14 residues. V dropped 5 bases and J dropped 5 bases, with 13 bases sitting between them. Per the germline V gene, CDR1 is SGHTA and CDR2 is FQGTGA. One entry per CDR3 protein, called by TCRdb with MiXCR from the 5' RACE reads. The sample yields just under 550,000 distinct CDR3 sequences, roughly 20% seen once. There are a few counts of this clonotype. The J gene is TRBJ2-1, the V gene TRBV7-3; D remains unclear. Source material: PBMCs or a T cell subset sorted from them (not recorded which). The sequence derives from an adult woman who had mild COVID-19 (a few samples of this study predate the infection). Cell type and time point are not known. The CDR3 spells CASSPSALDNEQFF. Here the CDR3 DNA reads TGTGCCAGCAGCCCCTCGGCTTTAGACAATGAGCAGTTCTTC.